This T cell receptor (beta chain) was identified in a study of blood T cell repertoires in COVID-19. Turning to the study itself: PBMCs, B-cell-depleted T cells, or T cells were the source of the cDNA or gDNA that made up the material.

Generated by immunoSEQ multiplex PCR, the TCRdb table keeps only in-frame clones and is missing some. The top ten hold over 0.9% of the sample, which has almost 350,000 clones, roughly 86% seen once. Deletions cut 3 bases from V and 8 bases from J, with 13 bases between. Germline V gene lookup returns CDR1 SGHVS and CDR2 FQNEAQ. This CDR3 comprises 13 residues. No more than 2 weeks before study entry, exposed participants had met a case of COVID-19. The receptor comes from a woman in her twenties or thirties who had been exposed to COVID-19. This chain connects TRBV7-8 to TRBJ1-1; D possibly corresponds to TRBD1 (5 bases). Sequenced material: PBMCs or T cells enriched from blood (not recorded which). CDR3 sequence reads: CASSFRGNTEAFF. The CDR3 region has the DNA TGTGCCAGCAGCTTTAGGGGAAATACAGAAGCTTTCTTT.